The entry that follows covers one T cell receptor beta chain sequence. The data were obtained in a study of blood T cell repertoires in COVID-19. Sequenced by immunoSEQ multiplex PCR; TCRdb stores in-frame clones only, minus some. The data contain approximately 110,000 clones, approximately 85% of them seen just once; the ten biggest clones take up approximately 5%. The CDR3 runs 16 residues. The V end lost 5 bases, the J end lost 1 base, and 17 bases lay between the germline ends. CDR1 and CDR2 (germline): SEHNR, FQNEAQ (reference sequence). Sequenced input: peripheral blood. This TCR came from a woman aged 60-75 years with COVID-19, enrolled during active disease. The chain uses TRBV7-9 and TRBJ1-1; D is undetermined. In nucleotides, the CDR3 is TGTGCCAGCAGCGCCTCTAGTGAACCAAGGAACACTGAAGCTTTCTTT. Encoded protein: CASSASSEPRNTEAFF.